This T cell receptor beta chain was observed in a study of T cell responses to AZD1222 COVID-19 vaccine. Overall study findings and caveats: Clonal diversity may have been underestimated in mostly white British donors. Researchers took repertoire samples only after the peak T cell response had come. Increased Spike-specific TCR breadth and depth were observed after two AZD1222 doses.

Sequencing used immunoSEQ multiplex PCR; TCRdb keeps in-frame clones, though not all of them. Among 160,000 or so clones listed, around 90% were seen once. Germline loops: CDR1 LGHDT, CDR2 YNNKEL (reference sequence). The CDR3 is 16 residues long. Trimming removed 0 bases from V and 5 bases from J; junction bases left unmatched: 3. As for this clone: The antigen remains undetermined.

This sequence was found in an adult in good health. This chain uses TRBV3-1 (or the pseudogene TRBV3-2) with TRBJ2-1; 11 positions match TRBD2. The specimen comprised peripheral blood, sampled on day 0 of AZD1222 vaccination. The CDR3 nucleotides read TGTGCCAGCAGCCAAGATTTGACTAGCGGGAACAATGAGCAGTTCTTC. Its protein is CASSQDLTSGNNEQFF.